These T cell receptor beta chains were read from a single sample in a study of blood T cell repertoires in COVID-19. Data came from immunoSEQ multiplex PCR; TCRdb stores just in-frame clones and leaves some out. The sample has hundreds of thousands of clones, roughly 89% seen once. The sample consisted of peripheral blood. Receptor source: a man younger than 30 with COVID-19, enrolled during active disease. Each CDR3 is given with its conserved first and last residue. D genes are given only for firm matches. Only part of the rows carry a size: once, few, many, or a class if the clone is expanded.

abundance	v_gene	d_gene	j_gene	CDR3aa	CDR3nt
many	TRBV12-5	NA	TRBJ1-2	CASGLTDYGYTF	TGTGCTAGTGGTCTCACAGACTATGGCTACACCTTC
NA	TRBV5-8	NA	TRBJ2-5	CASSFRGAQYF	TGTGCCAGCAGCTTCAGGGGGGCCCAGTACTTC
once	TRBV3-1/TRBV3-2	NA	TRBJ1-1	CASSQVPGTRNTEAFF	TGTGCCAGCAGCCAAGTACCCGGGACAAGGAACACTGAAGCTTTCTTT
NA	TRBV4-2	TRBD2	TRBJ2-7	CASSQGSSSGSYEQYF	TGTGCCAGCAGCCAAGGGTCATCTAGCGGCTCCTACGAGCAGTACTTC
NA	TRBV4-1	TRBD1	TRBJ1-5	CASSRPGQGGQPQHF	TGCGCCAGCAGCCGCCCTGGACAGGGAGGGCAGCCCCAGCATTTT
NA	TRBV6-5	TRBD2	TRBJ2-1	CASSYLAGGPDEQFF	TGTGCCAGCAGTTACCTAGCGGGGGGGCCCGATGAGCAGTTCTTC
NA	TRBV30	TRBD2	TRBJ2-7	CAWSIGTSGIEQYF	TGTGCCTGGAGTATAGGAACTAGCGGGATCGAGCAGTACTTC
once	TRBV9	NA	TRBJ2-1	CASSVVAGEQFF	TGTGCCAGCAGCGTAGTTGCCGGGGAGCAGTTCTTC
NA	TRBV9	NA	TRBJ2-3	CASSSTGLGTQYF	TGTGCCAGCAGCTCGACAGGTCTAGGTACGCAGTATTTT
NA	TRBV10-3	TRBD2	TRBJ2-1	CAISESGLAGGSSYNEQFF	TGTGCCATCAGTGAGTCCGGACTAGCGGGAGGGTCCTCCTACAATGAGCAGTTCTTC
NA	TRBV7-8	NA	TRBJ2-3	CASNRVASTDTQYF	TGTGCCAGCAACCGGGTGGCTAGCACAGATACGCAGTATTTT
NA	TRBV2	TRBD1	TRBJ1-6	CASRQGSYNSPLHF	TGTGCCAGCCGACAGGGAAGCTATAATTCACCCCTCCACTTT
NA	TRBV2	TRBD2	TRBJ2-7	CASTGTSVSYEQYF	TGTGCCAGCACCGGGACTAGCGTTTCCTACGAGCAGTACTTC
NA	TRBV12-5	TRBD2	TRBJ2-3	CASGLVAGGFATQYF	TGTGCTAGTGGTTTGGTAGCGGGGGGGTTCGCTACGCAGTATTTT
NA	TRBV5-1	NA	TRBJ1-4	CASSLSPTNEKLFF	TGCGCCAGCAGCTTGTCTCCAACTAATGAAAAACTGTTTTTT
NA	TRBV7-6	TRBD2	TRBJ2-3	CASSSVLGRMSTDTQYF	TGTGCCAGCAGCTCCGTTCTCGGGAGGATGAGCACAGATACGCAGTATTTT
once	TRBV7-6	TRBD1	TRBJ2-3	CASSRTMRDRFLDTQYF	TGTGCCAGCAGCCGCACCATGAGGGACAGGTTCTTGGATACGCAGTATTTT
NA	TRBV7-2	TRBD1	TRBJ1-2	CASSPQGTGGDYGYTF	TGTGCCAGCAGCCCCCAGGGGACAGGGGGGGACTATGGCTACACCTTC
NA	TRBV3-1/TRBV3-2	NA	TRBJ1-3	CASSPPGDTIYF	TGTGCCAGCAGTCCCCCTGGAGACACCATATATTTT
many	TRBV12-5	NA	TRBJ1-2	CASGLVGGRKSYGYTF	TGTGCTAGTGGTTTGGTCGGGGGACGAAAATCCTATGGCTACACCTTC
NA	TRBV5-5	NA	TRBJ2-5	CASSPGHFQETQYF	TGTGCCAGCAGCCCCGGACATTTCCAAGAGACCCAGTACTTC
NA	TRBV2	TRBD2	TRBJ2-5	CASSGTSGRGETQYF	TGTGCCAGCAGTGGAACTAGCGGGAGGGGGGAGACCCAGTACTTC